Listed below are T cell receptor beta chains from one sample, sequenced in a study of cytomegalovirus exposure and HLA in healthy donors. Profiled with immunoSEQ multiplex PCR; TCRdb holds only in-frame clones, not every one. The profile shows over 45,000 clones, about 90% of them singletons. Sequencing was carried out using PBMCs. Every receptor here comes from a woman aged 30 to 39 in good health and CMV-seronegative. CDR3s include the opening cysteine and the closing phenylalanine or tryptophan. Each record gives: clone size, D gene, V gene, J gene, CDR3 protein, CDR3 DNA. D genes are given only for firm matches. Clone size is given for some rows only: seen once, a few or many times, or a class if the clone is expanded.

size: -; D: TRBD2; V: TRBV27; J: TRBJ2-2; CDR3: CASSPLLAGGPSGELFF; DNA: TGTGCCAGCAGTCCCCTTCTTGCGGGAGGGCCCTCCGGGGAGCTGTTTTTT
size: few; D: -; V: TRBV7-3; J: TRBJ2-1; CDR3: CASSSSGLNEQFF; DNA: TGTGCCAGCAGCTCCAGTGGGCTCAATGAGCAGTTCTTC
size: -; D: TRBD2; V: TRBV9; J: TRBJ2-7; CDR3: CASSVDPAGEYEQYF; DNA: TGTGCCAGCAGCGTAGACCCAGCGGGAGAATACGAGCAGTACTTC
size: -; D: TRBD1; V: TRBV28; J: TRBJ1-1; CDR3: CASSLRDRELAFF; DNA: TGTGCCAGCAGTTTACGGGACAGGGAGTTAGCTTTCTTT
size: -; D: TRBD1; V: TRBV5-4; J: TRBJ1-2; CDR3: CASSPTGGALGNYGYTF; DNA: TGTGCCAGCAGCCCCACAGGGGGCGCGTTGGGGAACTATGGCTACACCTTC
size: -; D: TRBD2; V: TRBV6-5; J: TRBJ2-7; CDR3: CASSYYGGSSYEQYF; DNA: TGTGCCAGCAGTTACTACGGGGGGAGCTCCTACGAGCAGTACTTC
size: -; D: -; V: TRBV9; J: TRBJ1-4; CDR3: CASSANSWANEKLFF; DNA: TGTGCCAGCAGCGCCAACAGTTGGGCTAATGAAAAACTGTTTTTT
size: -; D: -; V: TRBV11-2; J: TRBJ1-4; CDR3: CASSSNEKLFF; DNA: TGTGCCAGCAGTTCAAATGAAAAACTGTTTTTT
size: -; D: -; V: TRBV30; J: TRBJ1-5; CDR3: CAWRAGRFNQPQHF; DNA: TGTGCCTGGAGGGCGGGACGGTTCAATCAGCCCCAGCATTTT
size: -; D: -; V: TRBV2; J: TRBJ1-1; CDR3: CASSGGGTLRTEAFF; DNA: TGTGCCAGCAGTGGGGGGGGGACCCTAAGGACTGAAGCTTTCTTT
size: -; D: -; V: TRBV2; J: TRBJ2-7; CDR3: CASSEGQLAPGEQYF; DNA: TGTGCCAGCAGTGAAGGACAGCTGGCACCGGGCGAGCAGTACTTC
size: -; D: TRBD1; V: TRBV18; J: TRBJ1-1; CDR3: CASSPAGQLNTEAFF; DNA: TGTGCCAGCTCACCGGCGGGACAGCTGAACACTGAAGCTTTCTTT
size: -; D: TRBD2; V: TRBV13; J: TRBJ2-3; CDR3: CASSQGLARTDTQYF; DNA: TGTGCCAGCAGCCAGGGACTAGCGCGGACAGATACGCAGTATTTT